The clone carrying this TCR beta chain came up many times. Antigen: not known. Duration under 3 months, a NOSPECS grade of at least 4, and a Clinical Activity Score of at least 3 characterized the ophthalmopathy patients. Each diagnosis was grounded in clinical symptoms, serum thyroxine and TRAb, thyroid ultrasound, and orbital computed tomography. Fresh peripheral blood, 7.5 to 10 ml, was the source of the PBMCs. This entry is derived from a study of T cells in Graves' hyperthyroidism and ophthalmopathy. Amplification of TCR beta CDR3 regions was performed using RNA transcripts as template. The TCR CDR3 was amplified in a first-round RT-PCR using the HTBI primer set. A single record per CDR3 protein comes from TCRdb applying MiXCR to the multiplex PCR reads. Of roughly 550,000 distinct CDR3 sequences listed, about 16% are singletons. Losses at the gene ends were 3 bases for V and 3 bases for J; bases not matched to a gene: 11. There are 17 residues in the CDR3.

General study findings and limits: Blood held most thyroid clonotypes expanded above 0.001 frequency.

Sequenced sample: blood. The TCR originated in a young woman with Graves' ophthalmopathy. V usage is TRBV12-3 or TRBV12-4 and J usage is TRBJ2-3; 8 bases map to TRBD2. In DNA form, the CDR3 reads TGTGCCAGCAGTTTCGGTTCGGAGCGGGAGAGGACAGATACGCAGTATTTT. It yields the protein CASSFGSERERTDTQYF.